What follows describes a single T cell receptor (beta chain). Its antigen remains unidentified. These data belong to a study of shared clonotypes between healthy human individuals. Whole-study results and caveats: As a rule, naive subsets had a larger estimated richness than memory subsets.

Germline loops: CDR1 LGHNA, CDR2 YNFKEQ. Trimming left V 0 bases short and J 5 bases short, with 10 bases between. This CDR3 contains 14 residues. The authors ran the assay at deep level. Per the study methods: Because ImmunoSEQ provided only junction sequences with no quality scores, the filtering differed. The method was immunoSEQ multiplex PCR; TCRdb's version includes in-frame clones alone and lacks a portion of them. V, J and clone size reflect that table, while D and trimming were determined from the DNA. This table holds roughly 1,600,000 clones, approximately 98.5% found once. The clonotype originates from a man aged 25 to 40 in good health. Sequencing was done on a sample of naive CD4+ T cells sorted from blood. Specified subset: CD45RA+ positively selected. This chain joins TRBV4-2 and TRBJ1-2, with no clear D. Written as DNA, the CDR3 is TGTGCCAGCAGCCAAGAGGGAACAGATTATGGCTACACCTTC. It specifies CASSQEGTDYGYTF.